The clone carrying this T cell receptor beta chain has only one observation. The data stem from a study of blood T cell repertoires in COVID-19. Whole-study context: The United States, Italy and Spain supplied acute and convalescent COVID-19 samples. The cDNA or gDNA used as material had been derived from T cells, B-cell-depleted T cells, or PBMCs.

Source study methods: Estimation of nucleated cell counts was performed using reference gene primer amplification. Sequenced by immunoSEQ multiplex PCR; TCRdb stores in-frame clones only, minus some. V, J and clone size reflect that table, while D and trimming were determined from the DNA. The repertoire holds just under 40,000 clones, approximately 85% seen once, with more than 8% in the top ten. Looked up from germline, CDR1 is SGHDT and CDR2 is YYEEEE. Trimming stripped 3 bases from V and 9 bases from J, with 16 bases between. The CDR3 has 14 amino acids. The receptor comes from a human donor in a cohort sampled during active COVID-19. V gene TRBV5-6 combines with J gene TRBJ1-5; the D gene is possibly TRBD1 (5 bases). The sequenced material came from peripheral blood. CDR3 nucleotides: TGTGCCAGCAGCTCACGAGGACACCTCAGGCCCCAGCATTTT. Translation gives CASSSRGHLRPQHF.